The source of this T cell receptor beta chain is a study of blood T cell repertoires in COVID-19. Study summary: From the United States, Italy and Spain came samples of acute and convalescent COVID-19. PBMCs, B-cell-depleted T cells, or T cells were the source of the cDNA or gDNA that made up the material.

Per the original data handling: Amplification of reference gene primers provided the estimated nucleated cell counts. Data came from immunoSEQ multiplex PCR; TCRdb stores just in-frame clones and leaves some out. That table supplies the V and J calls and clone size; D and trimming were determined from the DNA. The table shows about 240,000 clones, with 86% occurring only once. The ends were cut back, 6 bases at V and 4 bases at J, with 12 bases in the middle. Germline-derived CDR1 and CDR2 are MRHNA and SNTAGT. The CDR3 loop spans 13 amino acids. This TCR was recovered from a man aged 55 to 70 with acute or convalescent COVID-19. Sequences were obtained from peripheral blood. The chain uses TRBV6-4 and TRBJ2-5, with D hard to call. Here the CDR3 reads CASSPRHLETQYF. DNA for the CDR3: TGTGCCAGCAGCCCCAGGCATTTAGAGACCCAGTACTTC.